The clone carrying this T cell receptor beta chain was seen a handful of times. Its antigen is currently unknown. The data stem from a study of CD8+CD57+ T cells in acquired aplastic anemia. On the study more broadly: Sorted CD4+ plus CD8+ cells gave DNA averaging 3.2 ug. Healthy CD8+ samples averaged about 11.0 million reads. Study results and limitations: CD8+ Simpson's diversity showed no significant patient-control difference. Some 31 shared CD8+ CDR3s appeared highly expressed within patients' immunodominant clones.

Genomic DNA constituted the template upon which TCR beta VDJ and CDR3 profiling was performed. Each CDR3 protein gets one entry after TCRdb re-called the reads with MiXCR. The table has around 51,000 distinct CDR3 sequences, approximately 72% seen once. The sample comprised sorted CD4+, CD8+, or CD8+CD57+ T cells (not recorded which) from PBMCs. The receptor was derived from a human donor in good health, serving as a control.

CDR3 in amino acids: CASSTERYGYTF. For the CDR3, the DNA is TGTGCCAGCAGTACAGAGCGCTATGGCTACACCTTC. The genes are TRBV7-9 and TRBJ1-2; D is ambiguous. Germline V gene sequence: CDR1 SEHNR, CDR2 FQNEAQ (reference sequence). Trimming left V 6 bases short and J 4 bases short, with 9 bases between. The CDR3 has 12 amino acids.